The 10 T cell receptor beta chains in this list originate from one sample, sequenced in a study of molecular identifiers for immune sequencing clone quantification (dated by TCRdb to 2017 to 2018). Libraries were made using PCR. For sequencing, an Illumina HiSeq 4000 was employed. TCRdb ran its own pipeline on the public reads, namely fastp trimming at Q25 and MiXCR clone calling, and kept in-frame beta chains. Each record represents a unique CDR3 protein, reported with the most common genes and DNA among its rows. The sample data list 300,000 to 350,000 distinct CDR3 sequences, and about a fifth of these were observed just once. Roughly 0.86% of the sample lies in the top ten. Material for sequencing was naive CD8+ T cells from blood, with Jurkat cell RNA spiked in. The meaning of the sample's cell subset or site label: FACS-sorted CD8+CD4-CCR7+CD45RA+ naive T cells. These TCRs come from a human donor in good health. Some libraries in this study had Jurkat cell RNA spiked in.

At least ten counts were recorded for this clonotype. The J gene is TRBJ2-1, the V gene TRBV19; the match to TRBD1 covers 8 bases. V lost 8 bases and J lost 6; bases outside the gene matches: 0. The CDR3 runs 11 residues. The V gene's germline CDR1 is LNHDA and CDR2 SQIVND (reference sequence). This CDR3 reads CASGQGNEQFF. The CDR3 nucleotides read TGTGCCAGTGGACAGGGCAATGAGCAGTTCTTC.

This clonotype came up once. A much larger clone lies a single base off, so this may be a read error. The chain uses TRBV6-5 and TRBJ2-3; 7 bases align to TRBD2. The germline CDR1 and CDR2 sequences are MNHEY and SVGAGI. The CDR3 is 16 amino acids. The CDR3 region has the DNA TGTGCCGGCAGTTACTCCGGACTAGAGGGCACAGATACGCAGTATTTT. Translated: CAGSYSGLEGTDTQYF.

The sample holds a few counts of this clonotype. DNA for the CDR3: TGCAGTGGATGGGACGGTGCCTACGAGCAGTACTTC. This encodes CSGWDGAYEQYF. This chain joins TRBV20-1 and TRBJ2-7; D tentatively fits TRBD1 or TRBD2 (5 bases each). The CDR3 has 12 residues. Germline loops: CDR1 DFQATT, CDR2 SNEGSKA (reference sequence). V lost 7 bases, J lost 2 bases, and 12 bases lay in between.

This clonotype was recorded at least ten times. This chain links TRBV7-6 with TRBJ2-3; D ambiguous. Germline V lookup: CDR1 SGHVS, CDR2 FNYEAQ. The V gene lost 6 bases and the J gene lost 2 bases, with 15 bases spanning the gap. The CDR3 has 15 residues. The CDR3 region is CASRATLVDTDTQYF. CDR3 bases: TGTGCCAGCAGAGCCACCTTGGTGGACACAGATACGCAGTATTTT.

This clonotype was picked up many times. The chain combines TRBV27 with TRBJ2-7, with a weak D call TRBD2 (6 bases). CDR1 and CDR2 from the germline V gene are MNHEY and SMNVEV (reference sequence). The CDR3 sequence is 14 residues long. V lost 5 bases and J 6 bases, leaving 17 bases between the germline ends. CDR3: CASSIIGTWGEQYF. CDR3 DNA sequence: TGTGCCAGCAGTATCATCGGGACTTGGGGCGAGCAGTACTTC.

This clonotype was detected only a few times. V is TRBV20-1 and J is TRBJ2-7, with a weak D call TRBD2 (5 bases). Trimming cost V 5 bases and J 7 bases, with 21 bases left between them. There are 14 residues in the CDR3. Germline CDR1 DFQATT, CDR2 SNEGSKA (reference sequence). The CDR3 bases are TGCAGTGCTCCCCCCGGCGTCCCGTCGGGGGAGCAGTACTTC. Translation gives CSAPPGVPSGEQYF.

This clonotype was counted ten times or more. CDR3 nucleotides: TGTGCCACTACACCGGGGCAAAGTCTTTCCTACGAGCAGTACTTC. It is translated as CATTPGQSLSYEQYF. The rearrangement links TRBV19 to TRBJ2-7; D is perhaps TRBD1 or TRBD2 (5 bases each). V dropped 10 bases and J dropped 1 base, with 20 bases sitting between them. CDR3 size: 15 residues. Germline V gene sequence: CDR1 LNHDA, CDR2 SQIVND (reference sequence).

About this clonotype itself: This may stem from a read error, because a much larger clone lies one nucleotide away. The CDR3: CASTKAPEAGTEAFF. As DNA, the CDR3 is TGTGCCAGCACCAAGGCCCCAGAGGCGGGCACTGAAGCTTTCTTT. V and J are TRBV7-9 and TRBJ1-1; D uncertain. Germline CDR1 and CDR2: SEHNR and FQNEAQ (reference sequence). Trimming took 7 bases from V and 4 from J, leaving 19 bases between them. The CDR3 extends over 15 amino acids.

This clonotype was counted many times. This chain joins TRBV7-9 and TRBJ2-5; TRBD2 agrees at 11 bases. V shed 5 bases, J shed 3 bases, and the junction held 8 bases outside the gene matches. Germline CDR1 and CDR2: SEHNR and FQNEAQ (reference sequence). CDR3 length: 16 amino acids. The CDR3 loop reads CASSHEKTSGKETQYF. The CDR3 region has the DNA TGTGCCAGCAGCCATGAAAAGACTAGCGGGAAAGAGACCCAGTACTTC. Full variable domain (rest looked up from reference TRBV7-9 and TRBJ2-5): DTGVSQNPRHKITKRGQNVTFRCDPISEHNRLYWYRQTLGQGPEFLTYFQNEAQLEKSRLLSDRFSAERPKGSFSTLEIQRTEQGDSAMYLCASSHEKTSGKETQYFGPGTRLLVL.

This clonotype came up many times. The chain is built from TRBV7-9 and TRBJ2-1; possibly TRBD1 for D (6 bases). V lost 5 bases to trimming and J lost 6 bases, with 14 bases between them. There are 14 residues in the CDR3. CDR1 is SEHNR and CDR2 is FQNEAQ in the germline V gene (reference sequence). DNA of the CDR3: TGTGCCAGCAGCCCCCCCTCAGGGGTCAATGAGCAGTTCTTC. Its protein is CASSPPSGVNEQFF. Full variable domain (missing parts from reference TRBV7-9 and TRBJ2-1): DTGVSQNPRHKITKRGQNVTFRCDPISEHNRLYWYRQTLGQGPEFLTYFQNEAQLEKSRLLSDRFSAERPKGSFSTLEIQRTEQGDSAMYLCASSPPSGVNEQFFGPGTRLTVL.